This passage covers 26 T cell receptor beta chains from one sample sequenced in a study of blood T cell repertoires in COVID-19. Data came from immunoSEQ multiplex PCR; TCRdb stores just in-frame clones and leaves some out. The sample carries 110,000 or so clones, 85% recorded once. The sequencing sample was made of peripheral blood. The receptors stem from a human donor in a cohort sampled during active COVID-19.

The J gene is TRBJ1-1, the V gene TRBV4-2, with 8 bases matching TRBD1. V shed 0 bases and J 1 base; nucleotides not matched to a gene: 4. Germline CDR1 reads LGHNA; CDR2 reads YNFKEQ. CDR3 length equals 16 residues. Written as DNA, the CDR3 is TGTGCCAGCAGCCAAGAGGCAGGGGGCGCGAACACTGAAGCTTTCTTT. Amino acid sequence: CASSQEAGGANTEAFF.

The V gene is TRBV6-1, the J gene TRBJ1-5; 7 nucleotides line up with TRBD1. CDR3 length: 17 residues. Germline-derived CDR1 and CDR2 are MNHNS and SASEGT. V was pared by 4 bases and J by 2 bases, with 11 bases of the junction left unmatched. DNA for the CDR3: TGTGCCAGCAGTGGCAGGGGGGACGGGGGTCGCAATCAGCCCCAGCATTTT. Protein sequence: CASSGRGDGGRNQPQHF.

The rearrangement links TRBV5-4 to TRBJ1-2; D not resolved. CDR3 length equals 13 residues. The ends were cut back, 2 bases at V and 2 bases at J, with 7 bases in the middle. Germline V gene lookup returns CDR1 SGHNT and CDR2 YYREEE (reference sequence). The CDR3 sequence is CASSLDGNYGYTF. CDR3 nucleotide sequence: TGTGCCAGCAGCTTAGACGGGAACTATGGCTACACCTTC.

V and J are TRBV6-4 and TRBJ2-2, with TRBD1 matching over 8 bases. Germline V gives CDR1 MRHNA, CDR2 SNTAGT. This CDR3 region has 18 residues. With 5 bases clipped from V and 0 bases from J, the junction kept 11 bases outside the gene matches. This CDR3 is CASSTPGQVRPNTGELFF. The CDR3 DNA is TGTGCCAGCAGTACTCCGGGACAGGTTCGGCCGAACACCGGGGAGCTGTTTTTT.

The chain links TRBV29-1 to TRBJ1-2; 10 bases agree with TRBD1. V was clipped by 6 bases and J by 3 bases; unmatched bases: 4. The CDR3 covers 13 residues. Per germline, CDR1 SQVTM and CDR2 ANQGSEA. CDR3 region: CSVRTGGDYGYTF. In nucleotides, the CDR3 is TGCAGCGTCAGGACAGGGGGAGACTATGGCTACACCTTC.

The genes are TRBV3-1 (or the pseudogene TRBV3-2) and TRBJ1-1; 8 bases fit TRBD1. This CDR3 comprises 16 residues. Germline CDR1 reads LGHDT; CDR2 reads YNNKEL (reference sequence). The ends lost 1 base at V and 4 bases at J; junction bases unmatched: 8. The CDR3 here is CASSQGTGRTITEAFF. CDR3 nucleotide sequence: TGTGCCAGCAGCCAAGGGACAGGGCGTACCATCACTGAAGCTTTCTTT.

The chain is built from TRBV6-6 and TRBJ2-2; TRBD1 is a possible D gene (6 bases). The length of the CDR3 is 16 residues. The germline V and J ends were trimmed by 4 bases and 4 bases, with 16 bases remaining between them. Germline CDR1 is MNHNY and CDR2 is SVGAGI (reference sequence). The CDR3 DNA follows: TGTGCCAGCAGTTCCGCCTCGGGACAATTCACCGGGGAGCTGTTTTTT. This sequence encodes CASSSASGQFTGELFF.

The V and J genes are TRBV6-5 and TRBJ1-1, with TRBD1 as a possible D gene (6 bases). The length of the CDR3 is 13 residues. Germline V lookup: CDR1 MNHEY, CDR2 SVGAGI. The V gene lost 0 bases and the J gene lost 4 bases, with 6 bases spanning the gap. The CDR3, as DNA: TGTGCCAGCAGTTACTCGGGGGCCACTGAAGCTTTCTTT. This encodes CASSYSGATEAFF.

The chain is built from TRBV28 and TRBJ2-7; 8 nucleotides agree with TRBD1. The CDR3 sequence is 13 residues long. The V segment lost 6 bases and the J segment 2 bases; nucleotides outside the gene matches: 3. The germline gives CDR1 MDHEN, CDR2 SYDVKM. The CDR3: CASRDRVTYEQYF. The CDR3 DNA reads TGTGCCAGCAGGGACAGGGTTACCTACGAGCAGTACTTC.

This chain links TRBV10-3 with TRBJ2-2, with 12 bases that match TRBD1. The CDR3 is 16 amino acids. The germline V gene has CDR1 ENHRY and CDR2 SYGVKD. After removal of 6 bases from V and 2 bases from J, the junction contained 4 bases not matched to a gene. The CDR3 DNA reads TGTGCCATCAGGGGGGACAGGGGGCGAAACACCGGGGAGCTGTTTTTT. It specifies CAIRGDRGRNTGELFF.

This CDR3 is CAWKENSKNGYTF. CDR3 bases: TGTGCCTGGAAAGAGAACAGTAAGAATGGCTACACCTTC. The chain carries TRBV30 and TRBJ1-2, with unresolved D. This CDR3 has 13 residues. Germline CDR1 is GTSNPN and CDR2 is SVGIG (reference sequence). V lost 4 bases, J lost 6 bases, and 15 bases lay in between.

The chain uses TRBV6-1 and TRBJ2-3; 8 positions match TRBD2. CDR1 MNHNS and CDR2 SASEGT come from the germline V gene. The CDR3 totals 16 residues. J gave up 4 bases and V 4 bases, and 10 bases lay outside the gene matches. The CDR3 region has the DNA TGTGCCAGCAGTGCCGTCCCGGGGGGGCCTTCAGATACGCAGTATTTT. It specifies CASSAVPGGPSDTQYF.

This chain joins TRBV15 and TRBJ1-1; 9 bases agree with TRBD1. CDR3 size: 14 residues. The V gene end was trimmed by 6 bases and the J gene end by 5 bases; junction bases not matched to a gene: 7. From germline, CDR1 is LNHNV and CDR2 YYDKDF (reference sequence). The CDR3 region has the DNA TGTGCCACCAGGCCTAGGGGACAGGGAACTGAAGCTTTCTTT. Translation gives CATRPRGQGTEAFF.

The chain couples TRBV7-9 to TRBJ1-1; D is perhaps TRBD1 (6 bases). Germline V gives CDR1 SEHNR, CDR2 FQNEAQ (reference sequence). Trimming shortened V by 5 bases and J by 3 bases, and 16 bases separated the two germline ends. CDR3 length: 15 residues. CDR3 protein: CASSPRGGVHTEAFF. Here the CDR3 DNA reads TGTGCCAGCAGCCCGAGGGGGGGAGTGCACACTGAAGCTTTCTTT.

The V gene is TRBV19, the J gene TRBJ2-5, with a weak D call TRBD1 (6 bases). The CDR3 is 13 residues long. Germline-derived CDR1 and CDR2 are LNHDA and SQIVND (reference sequence). V was clipped by 6 bases and J by 5 bases, with 13 bases between them. DNA of the CDR3: TGTGCCAGTAGAACTCAGGGGCTGGAGACCCAGTACTTC. Translated: CASRTQGLETQYF.

This rearrangement joins TRBV6-5 to TRBJ1-5, with D possibly TRBD1 on 5 matching bases. The germline gives CDR1 MNHEY, CDR2 SVGAGI. CDR3 length equals 15 residues. With 10 bases removed from V and 2 bases from J, the gap between germline ends came to 18 bases. The CDR3 is CATRFDPRGNQPQHF. The CDR3 DNA follows: TGTGCCACCCGGTTCGACCCCAGGGGCAATCAGCCCCAGCATTTT.

V gene TRBV5-6 combines with J gene TRBJ1-5; 8 bases match TRBD1. After removal of 4 bases from V and 3 bases from J, the junction contained 6 bases not matched to a gene. Germline CDR1 SGHDT, CDR2 YYEEEE. This CDR3 has 15 amino acids. The chain's CDR3 is CASSLGQVHNQPQHF. CDR3 nucleotides: TGTGCCAGCAGCCTGGGACAGGTTCACAATCAGCCCCAGCATTTT.

This sequence joins TRBV6-5 and TRBJ1-1; maybe TRBD1 (6 bases). Trimming took 10 bases from V and 5 from J, leaving 20 bases between them. CDR3 length equals 14 residues. CDR1 and CDR2 from the germline V gene are MNHEY and SVGAGI. Here the CDR3 DNA reads TGTGCCACTCAATACCCGGGACACGGGACTGAAGCTTTCTTT. This translates into CATQYPGHGTEAFF.

J is TRBJ2-1 and V is TRBV6-4; TRBD2 is a possible D gene (6 bases). The V end was cut by 5 bases, the J end by 2 bases, with 10 bases between. The CDR3 covers 14 residues. CDR1 and CDR2 (germline): MRHNA, SNTAGT. The CDR3 region is CASSPTGAYNEQFF. CDR3 DNA: TGTGCCAGCAGTCCCACGGGGGCCTACAATGAGCAGTTCTTC.

The chain carries TRBV11-2 and TRBJ1-3; D unclear. The length of the CDR3 is 16 residues. From germline, CDR1 is SGHAT and CDR2 FQNNGV. V was shortened by 5 bases and J by 4 bases, with 18 bases between the two germline ends. Here the CDR3 reads CASSPSQAQSGNTIYF. The CDR3 DNA reads as TGTGCCAGCAGCCCATCTCAGGCACAGTCAGGAAACACCATATATTTT.

V gene TRBV30 combines with J gene TRBJ1-6; D uncertain. Germline V lookup: CDR1 GTSNPN, CDR2 SVGIG (reference sequence). This CDR3 has 19 amino acids. Deletions cut 1 base from V and 1 base from J, with 20 bases between. CDR3 sequence reads: CAWSGFPNWEMSYNSPLHF. The CDR3 DNA sequence: TGTGCCTGGAGTGGATTTCCCAATTGGGAGATGTCCTATAATTCACCCCTCCACTTT. Drawing the rest from reference TRBV30 and TRBJ1-6, the complete variable domain is SQTIHQWPATLVQPVGSPLSLECTVEGTSNPNLYWYRQAAGRGLQLLFYSVGIGQISSEVPQNLSASRPQDRQFILSSKKLLLSDSGFYLCAWSGFPNWEMSYNSPLHFGNGTRLTVT.

This clone was seen more than once but under ten times. The chain recombines TRBV6-6 with TRBJ1-5; TRBD1 aligns across 8 bases. Trimming removed 6 bases from V and 3 bases from J; junction bases left unmatched: 4. The CDR3 length is 14 residues. CDR1 is MNHNY and CDR2 is SVGAGI in the germline V gene (reference sequence). The CDR3 region has the DNA TGTGCCAGCAGATTGACAGGGGACAATCAGCCCCAGCATTTT. Its translation is CASRLTGDNQPQHF.

V is TRBV7-2 and J is TRBJ1-2; D may be TRBD1 (5 bases). This CDR3 is built from 14 residues. With 5 bases removed from V and 5 bases from J, the gap between germline ends came to 15 bases. Germline CDR1 reads SGHTA; CDR2 reads FQGNSA. The CDR3 spells CASSTSGEAYGYTF. CDR3 nucleotides: TGTGCCAGCAGCACCTCGGGGGAGGCGTATGGCTACACCTTC.

The table lists this clone with a few counts. The chain combines TRBV6-5 with TRBJ1-1, with D perhaps matching TRBD1 (5 bases). V was shortened by 5 bases and J by 9 bases, with 19 bases between the two germline ends. CDR1 is MNHEY and CDR2 is SVGAGI in the germline V gene. CDR3 size: 14 residues. The CDR3 coding sequence is TGTGCCAGCAGTCTGGGACTCTCAACAAAGCAAGCTTTCTTT. It translates to CASSLGLSTKQAFF.

This chain joins TRBV4-1 and TRBJ2-7; 10 bases are a match to TRBD2. Germline CDR1 is MGHRA and CDR2 is YSYEKL. The CDR3 has 18 residues. V lost 0 bases and J lost 3; bases outside the gene matches: 11. The CDR3: CASSQDRRERGGLYEQYF. CDR3 sequence (DNA): TGCGCCAGCAGCCAAGATCGGAGGGAGCGGGGGGGCCTCTACGAGCAGTACTTC.

V gene TRBV28 combines with J gene TRBJ1-5; no clear D. The germline V gene has CDR1 MDHEN and CDR2 SYDVKM. With 6 bases removed from V and 2 bases from J, the gap between germline ends came to 14 bases. The CDR3 runs 15 residues. For the CDR3, the DNA is TGTGCCAGCAGCGCCCCGAGGTTTGGCAATCAGCCCCAGCATTTT. This sequence encodes CASSAPRFGNQPQHF. Drawing the rest from reference TRBV28 and TRBJ1-5, the complete variable domain is DVKVTQSSRYLVKRTGEKVFLECVQDMDHENMFWYRQDPGLGLRLIYFSYDVKMKEKGDIPEGYSVSREKKERFSLILESASTNQTSMYLCASSAPRFGNQPQHFGDGTRLSIL.